This TCR beta chain is drawn from a study of T-cell memory formation after mild COVID-19. This clonotype occurred a few times. One entry per CDR3 protein results from TCRdb running MiXCR on the 5' RACE reads. The sample has roughly 300,000 distinct CDR3 sequences; 15% to 20% are singletons. V gave up 4 bases and J gave up 6 bases, with 21 bases separating them. Germline V CDR1 and CDR2: SNHLY, FYNNEI. The CDR3 loop spans 16 amino acids. The sequence came from a man younger than 35 who had mild COVID-19 (a few samples of this study predate the infection). Cell type and time point are not known. Sequencing was carried out using PBMCs or a T cell subset sorted from them (not recorded which). The V and J genes are TRBV2 and TRBJ2-5, with D perhaps being TRBD1 or TRBD2 (5 bases each). CDR3: CASSVSGTPKMKTQYF. CDR3 sequence (DNA): TGTGCCAGCAGTGTGAGTGGGACCCCAAAGATGAAGACCCAGTACTTC.